The sequence of this T cell receptor (beta chain) was determined in a study of T cells after yellow fever vaccination. Deletions cut 4 bases from V and 7 bases from J, with 7 bases between. The CDR3 loop spans 11 amino acids. Germline V gene sequence: CDR1 SGHVS, CDR2 FQNEAQ. Worth noting for this clonotype: Its antigen is undetermined.

TCRdb passed the 5' RACE reads through MiXCR, listing each CDR3 protein once. Seen here are about 340,000 distinct CDR3 sequences, about 4% observed once, and the top ten hold 24%. Overall study results and limits: In post-booster samples, most primary-vaccination clones reappeared (around 95% CD4, roughly 90% CD8).

The sequenced sample was PBMCs, obtained 5 days after the yellow fever booster vaccination. The chain employs TRBV7-8 and TRBJ1-2, with D hard to call. The TCR was taken from a man between 18 and 35 years old who received the YFV17D yellow fever vaccine. The CDR3 DNA follows: TGTGCCAGCAGCTCCTGGTTTGGCTACACCTTC. It is translated as CASSSWFGYTF.